A selection of T cell receptor beta chains follows, all from one sample in a study of T cell changes during pregnancy in multiple sclerosis. Sequenced by immunoSEQ multiplex PCR; TCRdb stores in-frame clones only, minus some. The profile shows approximately 53,000 clones, about 92% of them singletons. The sample was CD4+ T cells from peripheral blood mononuclear cells, taken in the third trimester of pregnancy. The receptors here all came from a female donor with multiple sclerosis, enrolled in a pregnancy study. Each CDR3 is given with its conserved first and last residue. The order of the fields is clone size, V gene, D gene, J gene, CDR3 DNA, CDR3 protein. The D gene is left open where the match is weak. Clone size appears in some rows only: once, few, many, or a class for an expanded clone.

.,TRBV2,.,TRBJ1-2,TGTGCCAGCTCCGAAGGGGTGGCGGCGTCTTACTATGGCTACACCTTC,CASSEGVAASYYGYTF
.,TRBV7-7,.,TRBJ2-5,TGTGCCAGCAGCCTGGACAGTCAAGAGACCCAGTACTTC,CASSLDSQETQYF
.,TRBV7-7,TRBD2,TRBJ2-1,TGTGCTAGCAGCCCCCCGGGGGGAGTCTACAATGAGCAGTTCTTC,CASSPPGGVYNEQFF
.,TRBV4-3,TRBD1,TRBJ1-4,TGCGCCAGCAGCCAGCCGGGACAGGGAGTCGCTAATGAAAAACTGTTTTTT,CASSQPGQGVANEKLFF
.,TRBV5-1,.,TRBJ1-6,TGCGCCAGCAGCTTTTACCGGGTCTTAAATTCACCCCTCCACTTT,CASSFYRVLNSPLHF
.,TRBV7-8,.,TRBJ1-4,TGTGCCAGCAGCGTGGACCTCTTACAGGGACGGAGCGCGGAAAAACTGTTTTTT,CASSVDLLQGRSAEKLFF
.,TRBV18,.,TRBJ2-5,TGTGCCAGCTCACACAAGTGGAGGGACCAAGAGACCCAGTACTTC,CASSHKWRDQETQYF
.,TRBV10-3,TRBD1,TRBJ1-5,TGTGCCATCAGGATGGAGGGGGCAGCTCAGCCCCAGCATTTT,CAIRMEGAAQPQHF
.,TRBV7-8,TRBD1,TRBJ1-5,TGTGCCAGCAGCTTACCTCTGCGGACAGGTCATAATCAGCCCCAGCATTTT,CASSLPLRTGHNQPQHF
.,TRBV19,TRBD1,TRBJ1-5,TGTGCCAGCGAGGACAGGGGCAGCAATCAGCCCCAGCATTTT,CASEDRGSNQPQHF
.,TRBV7-9,.,TRBJ1-2,TGTGCCAGCAGCCAGGGGAGCTGGGGCGGCTATGGCTACACCTTC,CASSQGSWGGYGYTF
.,TRBV6-1,.,TRBJ1-6,TGTGCCAGCAAGCAGGTGCCACCCCTCCACTTT,CASKQVPPLHF
once,TRBV30,.,TRBJ1-1,TGTGCCTGGAGTGGGAGGGGTAACATCCCTGAAGCTTTCTTT,CAWSGRGNIPEAFF
once,TRBV2,.,TRBJ2-7,TGTGCCAGCAGCTCGCCAGGGGTCTCTTACGAGCAGTACTTC,CASSSPGVSYEQYF
.,TRBV7-3,TRBD2,TRBJ2-1,TGTGCCAGCAGCTCCCAGCGGGGAGAGCAGTTCTTC,CASSSQRGEQFF
.,TRBV7-9,TRBD1,TRBJ1-1,TGTGCCAGCAGCTATACAGGGGGAGGGGTTGAAGCTTTCTTT,CASSYTGGGVEAFF
.,TRBV10-3,.,TRBJ2-7,TGTGCCGTCGCGGGGTTATTGGCCTACGAGCAGTACTTC,CAVAGLLAYEQYF
.,TRBV7-2,TRBD1,TRBJ1-4,TGTGCCAGCAGCCCGAGGACAGGCCGAACTAATGAAAAACTGTTTTTT,CASSPRTGRTNEKLFF
.,TRBV6-5,TRBD1,TRBJ2-1,TGTGCCAGCAGCAGGACAGGGGTAAACAATGAGCAGTTCTTC,CASSRTGVNNEQFF
.,TRBV2,.,TRBJ1-1,TGTGCCAGCAGGGCAGGGAGGGTGGCCACTGAAGCTTTCTTT,CASRAGRVATEAFF
once,TRBV5-4,TRBD1,TRBJ1-6,TGTGCCAGCAGCCGACAGGGAACAAGCCTAAATTCACCCCTCCACTTT,CASSRQGTSLNSPLHF
.,TRBV4-1,.,TRBJ2-7,TGCGCCAGCAGCCAAGTTTTGACAGTTGCTTACGAGCAGTACTTC,CASSQVLTVAYEQYF
once,TRBV9,TRBD2,TRBJ2-3,TGTGCCAGCAGCGTAGACGCGGGGGGGGGTGGGACAGATACGCAGTATTTT,CASSVDAGGGGTDTQYF
.,TRBV10-1,.,TRBJ1-4,TGCGCCAGCAAGACAGCCAAAAATGAAAAACTGTTTTTT,CASKTAKNEKLFF
.,TRBV9,TRBD1,TRBJ2-5,TGTGCCAGCAGCCCCTCCCCCGGGACAGGCGCAGAGACCCAGTACTTC,CASSPSPGTGAETQYF
.,TRBV28,.,TRBJ2-7,TGTGCCAGCAGTTTAAGGACTCACGAGCAGTACTTC,CASSLRTHEQYF
once,TRBV5-1,.,TRBJ2-4,TGCGCCAGCAGCTCCGGGGGACAGATCATAGCCAAAAACATTCAGTACTTC,CASSSGGQIIAKNIQYF
.,TRBV19,.,TRBJ1-2,TGTGCCAGTAGCCCCGACGATCCCTCGGGAGGCTACACCTTC,CASSPDDPSGGYTF
.,TRBV19,.,TRBJ1-2,TGTGCCAGTAGTCCCCAAGGACTCATTAACTATGGCTACACCTTC,CASSPQGLINYGYTF
.,TRBV2,TRBD1,TRBJ1-5,TGTGCCAGCAGAGGACAGGTATTGGAGCCCCAGCATTTT,CASRGQVLEPQHF